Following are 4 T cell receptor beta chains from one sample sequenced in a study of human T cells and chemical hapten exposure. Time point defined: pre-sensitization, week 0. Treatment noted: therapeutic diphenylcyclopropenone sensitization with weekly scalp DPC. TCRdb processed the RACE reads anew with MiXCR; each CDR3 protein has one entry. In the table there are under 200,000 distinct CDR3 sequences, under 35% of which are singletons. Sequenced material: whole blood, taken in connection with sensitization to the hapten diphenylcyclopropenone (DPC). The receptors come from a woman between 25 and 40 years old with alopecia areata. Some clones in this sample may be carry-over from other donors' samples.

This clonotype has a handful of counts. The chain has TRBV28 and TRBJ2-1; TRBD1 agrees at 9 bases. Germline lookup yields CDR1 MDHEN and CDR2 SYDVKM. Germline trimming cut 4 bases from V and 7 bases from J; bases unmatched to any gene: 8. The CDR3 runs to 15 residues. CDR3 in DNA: TGTGCCAGCAGTTATCCGGGACAGGGTTGGAATGAGCAGTTCTTC. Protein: CASSYPGQGWNEQFF.

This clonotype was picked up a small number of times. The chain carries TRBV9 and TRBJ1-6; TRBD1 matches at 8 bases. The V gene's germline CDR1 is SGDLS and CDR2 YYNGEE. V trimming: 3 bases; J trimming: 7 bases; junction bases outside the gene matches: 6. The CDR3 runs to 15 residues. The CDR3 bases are TGTGCCAGCAGCGAGGACAGGGCATGGAATTCACCCCTCCACTTT. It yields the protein CASSEDRAWNSPLHF.

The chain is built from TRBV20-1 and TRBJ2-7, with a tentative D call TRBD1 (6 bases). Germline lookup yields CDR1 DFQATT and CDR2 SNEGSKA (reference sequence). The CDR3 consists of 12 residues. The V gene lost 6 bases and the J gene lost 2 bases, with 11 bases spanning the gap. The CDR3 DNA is TGCAGTGCACGGGACAACGCCTACGAGCAGTACTTC. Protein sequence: CSARDNAYEQYF.

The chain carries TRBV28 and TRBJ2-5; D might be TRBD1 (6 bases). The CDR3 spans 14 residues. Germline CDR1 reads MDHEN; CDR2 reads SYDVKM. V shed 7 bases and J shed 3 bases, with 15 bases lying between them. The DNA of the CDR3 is TGTGCCAGCAACCCAGGGAACAGGGAAGAGACCCAGTACTTC. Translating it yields CASNPGNREETQYF.